Below are 20 T cell receptor beta chains sequenced from a single sample in a study of cytomegalovirus exposure and HLA in healthy donors. It was with 60 Vbeta and 13 Jbeta primers that the PCR ran. Sequencing was performed with immunoSEQ multiplex PCR; in TCRdb, only in-frame clones are kept and a portion is missing. The sample lists over 85,000 clones, about three quarters seen once, with 2.5% to 3% in the top ten. The sequencing sample was made of PBMCs. These receptors came from a woman aged 55-75 years in good health and CMV-seropositive.

The gene calls are TRBV5-4 and TRBJ2-1; a weak D match, TRBD2 (6 bases). The germline CDR1 and CDR2 sequences are SGHNT and YYREEE (reference sequence). The CDR3 extends over 12 amino acids. V was pared by 7 bases and J by 6 bases, with 11 bases between. This CDR3 reads CASRRGGNEQFF. The CDR3, as DNA: TGTGCCAGCCGGAGGGGAGGCAATGAGCAGTTCTTC.

This chain links TRBV5-1 with TRBJ2-7, with a tentative D call TRBD1 (6 bases). The length of the CDR3 is 14 residues. V lost 3 bases and J 3 bases, leaving 13 bases between the germline ends. Germline CDR1 is SGHRS and CDR2 is YFSETQ. CDR3 sequence: CASSSPQGHYEQYF. CDR3 DNA sequence: TGCGCCAGCAGCTCCCCCCAGGGGCACTACGAGCAGTACTTC.

This chain links TRBV4-2 with TRBJ2-5; 10 positions agree with TRBD2. Trimming cost V 4 bases and J 2 bases; bases outside gene matches: 1. CDR1 is LGHNA, CDR2 YNFKEQ, per germline. The CDR3 is 14 amino acids. CDR3 DNA sequence: TGTGCCAGCAGCCGAGCGGGGGGGCAAGAGACCCAGTACTTC. It codes for CASSRAGGQETQYF.

This sequence joins TRBV21-1 and TRBJ1-2. TRBV21-1 is a pseudogene. CDR3 size: 17 residues. CDR3 loop: CASSKAGREASNYGYTF. The CDR3 nucleotides are TGTGCCAGCAGCAAAGCGGGCAGGGAGGCGTCTAACTATGGCTACACCTTC.

The rearrangement links TRBV6-5 to TRBJ2-1; 7 positions agree with TRBD2. V shed 2 bases, J shed 4 bases, and the junction held 8 bases outside the gene matches. This CDR3 is built from 16 residues. CDR1 and CDR2 (germline): MNHEY, SVGAGI. CDR3 sequence: CASSYDASGTYNEQFF. CDR3 nucleotides: TGTGCCAGCAGTTACGACGCTAGCGGAACTTACAATGAGCAGTTCTTC.

The chain employs TRBV27 and TRBJ2-5; no reliable D call. V lost 0 bases, J lost 3 bases, and 14 bases lay in between. The CDR3 is made up of 16 amino acids. Germline V lookup: CDR1 MNHEY, CDR2 SMNVEV (reference sequence). CDR3 in amino acids: CASSLSAGSYEETQYF. Here the CDR3 DNA reads TGTGCCAGCAGTTTATCCGCCGGGTCCTACGAAGAGACCCAGTACTTC.

Points on this clone: At one end the junction does not follow the germline gene, possibly because of a read error. This chain joins TRBV7-9 and TRBJ1-1, with TRBD1 matching 8 bases. Germline loops: CDR1 SEHNR, CDR2 FQNEAQ (reference sequence). The CDR3 spans 16 residues. The CDR3 sequence: CSSSSSQGVLNTEAFF. In DNA form, the CDR3 reads TGTTCCAGCAGCTCATCACAGGGGGTTCTGAACACTGAAGCTTTCTTT.

The CDR3 spells CASSFSARGNTEAFF. For the CDR3, the DNA is TGTGCCAGCAGCTTTTCGGCCAGGGGAAACACTGAAGCTTTCTTT. The chain couples TRBV7-9 to TRBJ1-1, with a weak D call TRBD1 (6 bases). V lost 3 bases and J 2 bases, leaving 13 bases between the germline ends. The CDR3 is 15 amino acids. Germline V gene lookup returns CDR1 SEHNR and CDR2 FQNEAQ (reference sequence).

The CDR3, as DNA: TGTGCCAGCAGGCCCCGGGCACGACAGCGAGGGAACACTGAAGCTTTCTTT. It codes for CASRPRARQRGNTEAFF. The V and J genes are TRBV11-3 and TRBJ1-1; maybe TRBD1 (5 bases). V was trimmed by 6 bases and J by 1 base, leaving 21 bases between them. Germline-derived CDR1 and CDR2 are SGHNT and YENEEA. The CDR3 contains 17 residues.

The chain employs TRBV28 and TRBJ2-7; 8 bases line up with TRBD2. V trimming: 2 bases; J trimming: 5 bases; junction bases outside the gene matches: 8. The CDR3 runs 15 residues. From germline, CDR1 is MDHEN and CDR2 SYDVKM. DNA of the CDR3: TGTGCCAGCAGTTTAGATAGCGGGATAAGGCACGAGCAGTACTTC. Amino acids: CASSLDSGIRHEQYF.

This clone occurred once. This chain joins TRBV5-1 and TRBJ1-3; D is possibly TRBD1 (5 bases). The CDR3 has 16 residues. Germline loops: CDR1 SGHRS, CDR2 YFSETQ. V gave up 1 base and J gave up 0 bases, with 11 bases separating them. CDR3 in amino acids: CASSLSGGTSGNTIYF. The CDR3, as DNA: TGCGCCAGCAGCTTGTCGGGAGGGACCTCTGGAAACACCATATATTTT.

The chain carries TRBV6-1 and TRBJ2-3; D unclear. V was clipped by 3 bases and J by 0 bases, with 13 bases between them. This CDR3 is 16 amino acids long. Germline V gene sequence: CDR1 MNHNS, CDR2 SASEGT. For the CDR3, the DNA is TGTGCCAGCAGTGAGGTCCATCTACCGAGCACAGATACGCAGTATTTT. This sequence encodes CASSEVHLPSTDTQYF.

V and J are TRBV6-1 and TRBJ2-5; tentative D call: TRBD2 (5 bases). The CDR3 is made up of 14 amino acids. Looked up from germline, CDR1 is MNHNS and CDR2 is SASEGT. Trimming took off 1 base at V and 2 bases at J, with 8 bases between the two ends. CDR3: CASSEGGFQETQYF. DNA for the CDR3: TGTGCCAGCAGTGAAGGCGGGTTTCAAGAGACCCAGTACTTC.

This clone was seen once. The V and J genes are TRBV2 and TRBJ2-3; 9 positions match TRBD2. This CDR3 has 15 amino acids. Unmatched junction bases numbered 6, after V lost 7 bases and J lost 1 base. Germline CDR1 and CDR2: SNHLY and FYNNEI. For the CDR3, the DNA is TGTGCCAGCACCCCTCGGACTAGCGGCACAGATACGCAGTATTTT. Protein product: CASTPRTSGTDTQYF.

V gene TRBV10-3 combines with J gene TRBJ2-3; 9 bases match TRBD2. The CDR3 length is 17 residues. The junction had 13 bases not matched to a gene; V was cut back by 5 bases and J by 4 bases. CDR1 is ENHRY and CDR2 is SYGVKD in the germline V gene. The CDR3 DNA is TGTGCCATCAGTCCCCCAGGTGCGGGAGGGCCGGCAGATACGCAGTATTTT. This translates into CAISPPGAGGPADTQYF.

The rearrangement uses TRBV6-1 and TRBJ2-5; D remains unclear. The length of the CDR3 is 11 residues. Looked up from germline, CDR1 is MNHNS and CDR2 is SASEGT. The V end was cut by 4 bases, the J end by 5 bases, with 5 bases between. CDR3 residues: CASSVEETQYF. The CDR3 bases are TGTGCCAGCAGTGTCGAGGAGACCCAGTACTTC.

The chain uses TRBV6-6 and TRBJ1-3; no clear D gene. The CDR3 sequence is 15 residues long. Germline assignment: CDR1 MNHNY and CDR2 SVGAGI (reference sequence). Trimming removed 3 bases from V and 0 bases from J, with 9 bases in between. CDR3 in DNA: TGTGCCAGCAGTTATGGGCTGAGCTCTGGAAACACCATATATTTT. Protein product: CASSYGLSSGNTIYF.

The chain recombines TRBV7-6 with TRBJ2-1; perhaps TRBD2 as D (6 bases). The CDR3 sequence is 14 residues long. Trimming shortened V by 2 bases and J by 9 bases, and 14 bases separated the two germline ends. CDR1 is SGHVS, CDR2 FNYEAQ, per germline. The DNA of the CDR3 is TGTGCCAGCAGCTTAATGGGGGGTGGTATTGAGCAGTTCTTC. This encodes CASSLMGGGIEQFF.

The V call is TRBV5-1, the J call TRBJ1-1; D perhaps matches TRBD1 (6 bases). CDR1 is SGHRS and CDR2 is YFSETQ in the germline V gene. Between the trimmed V and J ends, which lost 3 bases and 8 bases, there was a span of 11 bases. This CDR3 is 12 amino acids long. CDR3 sequence: CASSWDTGEAFF. The CDR3 nucleotides read TGCGCCAGCAGCTGGGACACGGGAGAAGCTTTCTTT.

The chain is built from TRBV10-1 and TRBJ2-5; D may be TRBD1 (5 bases). The CDR3 contains 13 residues. Germline values: CDR1 WNHNN, CDR2 SYGVQD (reference sequence). Trimming pared 4 bases from V and 1 base from J, leaving 7 bases between. The CDR3 DNA reads TGCGCCAGCAGTGTCCAGGGCCAAGAGACCCAGTACTTC. Amino acids: CASSVQGQETQYF.